Listed here is a single T cell receptor (beta chain). This CDR3 comprises 13 residues. The V gene lost 0 bases and the J gene lost 5 bases, with 6 bases spanning the gap. Germline loops: CDR1 SGHAT, CDR2 FQNNGV. This sample was included in a study of blood T cell repertoires in COVID-19. Overall study context: The origin of the acute and convalescent COVID-19 samples was the United States, Italy and Spain. T cells, B-cell-depleted T cells, or PBMCs provided the cDNA or gDNA that served as material.

This table comes from immunoSEQ multiplex PCR, and its TCRdb copy is limited to in-frame clones, with some not included. This sample has 70,000 to 95,000 clones; approximately 80% occur once, and the top ten carry around 13%. V gene TRBV11-2 combines with J gene TRBJ2-3; TRBD1 is a possible D gene (5 bases). The receptor was derived from a human donor in a cohort sampled during active COVID-19. The specimen sequenced was peripheral blood. CDR3 in amino acids: CASSLDQGDTQYF. The CDR3 DNA reads TGTGCCAGCAGCTTAGATCAGGGAGATACGCAGTATTTT.